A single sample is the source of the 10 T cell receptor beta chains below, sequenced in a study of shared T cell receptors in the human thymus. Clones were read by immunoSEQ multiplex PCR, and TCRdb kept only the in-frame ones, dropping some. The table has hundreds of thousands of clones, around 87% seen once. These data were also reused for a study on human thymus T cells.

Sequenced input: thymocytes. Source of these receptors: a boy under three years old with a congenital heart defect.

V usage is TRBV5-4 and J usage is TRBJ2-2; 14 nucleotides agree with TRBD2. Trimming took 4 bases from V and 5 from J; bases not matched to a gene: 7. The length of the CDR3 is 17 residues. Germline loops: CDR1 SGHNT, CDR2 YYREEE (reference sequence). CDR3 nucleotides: TGTGCCAGCAGCAGCGGGACTAGCGGGAGAGGGACCGGGGAGCTGTTTTTT. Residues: CASSSGTSGRGTGELFF. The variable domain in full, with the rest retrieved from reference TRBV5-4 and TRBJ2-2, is ETGVTQSPTHLIKTRGQQVTLRCSSQSGHNTVSWYQQALGQGPQFIFQYYREEENGRGNFPPRFSGLQFPNYSSELNVNALELDDSALYLCASSSGTSGRGTGELFFGEGSRLTVL.

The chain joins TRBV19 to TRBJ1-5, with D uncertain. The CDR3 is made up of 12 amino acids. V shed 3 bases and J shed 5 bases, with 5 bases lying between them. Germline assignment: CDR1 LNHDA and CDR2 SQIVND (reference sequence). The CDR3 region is CASSIGDQPQHF. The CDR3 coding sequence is TGTGCCAGTAGTATCGGAGATCAGCCCCAGCATTTT.

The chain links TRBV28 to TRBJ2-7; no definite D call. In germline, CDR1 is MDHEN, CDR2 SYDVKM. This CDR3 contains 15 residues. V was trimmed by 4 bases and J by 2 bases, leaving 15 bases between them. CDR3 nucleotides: TGTGCCAGCAGTTGGCGAGGAGCCTCTACCTACGAGCAGTACTTC. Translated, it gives CASSWRGASTYEQYF.

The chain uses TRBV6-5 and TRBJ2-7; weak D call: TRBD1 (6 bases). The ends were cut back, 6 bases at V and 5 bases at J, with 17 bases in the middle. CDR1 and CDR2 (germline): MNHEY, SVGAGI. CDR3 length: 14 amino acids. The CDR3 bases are TGTGCCAGCAGCCACAGGGCCCCTCTGGACGAGCAGTACTTC. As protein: CASSHRAPLDEQYF.

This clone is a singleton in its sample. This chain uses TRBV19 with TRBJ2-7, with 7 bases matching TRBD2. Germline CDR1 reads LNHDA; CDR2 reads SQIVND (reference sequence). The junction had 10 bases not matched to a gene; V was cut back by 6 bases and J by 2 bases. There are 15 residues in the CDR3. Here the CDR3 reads CASRTRASGTYEQYF. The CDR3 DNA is TGTGCCAGTAGAACTCGGGCTAGCGGAACCTACGAGCAGTACTTC.

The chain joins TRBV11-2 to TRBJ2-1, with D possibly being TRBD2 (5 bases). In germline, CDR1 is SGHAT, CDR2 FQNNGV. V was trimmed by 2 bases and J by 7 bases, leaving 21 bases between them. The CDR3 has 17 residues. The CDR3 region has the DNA TGTGCCAGCAGCTTAAGGGATAAGCGCAGAGGGTGGAATGAGCAGTTCTTC. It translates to CASSLRDKRRGWNEQFF.

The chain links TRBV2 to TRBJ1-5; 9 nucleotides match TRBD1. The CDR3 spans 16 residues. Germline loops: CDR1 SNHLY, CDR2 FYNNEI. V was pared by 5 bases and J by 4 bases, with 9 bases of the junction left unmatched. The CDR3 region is CASSLQGAGENQPQHF. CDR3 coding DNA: TGTGCCAGCAGTTTACAGGGGGCCGGGGAAAATCAGCCCCAGCATTTT.

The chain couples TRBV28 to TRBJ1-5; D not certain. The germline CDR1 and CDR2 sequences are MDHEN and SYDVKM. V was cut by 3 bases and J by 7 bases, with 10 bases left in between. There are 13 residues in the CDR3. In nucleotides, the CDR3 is TGTGCCAGCAGTTTTATGGTGGGCCAGCCCCAGCATTTT. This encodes CASSFMVGQPQHF.

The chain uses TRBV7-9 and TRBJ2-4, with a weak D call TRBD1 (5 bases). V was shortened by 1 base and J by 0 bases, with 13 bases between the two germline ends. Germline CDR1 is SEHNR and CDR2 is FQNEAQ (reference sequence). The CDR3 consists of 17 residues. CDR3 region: CASSLVGQGQAKNIQYF. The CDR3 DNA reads TGTGCCAGCAGCTTAGTTGGGCAGGGTCAAGCCAAAAACATTCAGTACTTC.

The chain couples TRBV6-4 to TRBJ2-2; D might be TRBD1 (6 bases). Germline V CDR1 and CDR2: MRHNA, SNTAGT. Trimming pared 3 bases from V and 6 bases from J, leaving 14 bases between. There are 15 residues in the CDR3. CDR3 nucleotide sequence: TGTGCCAGCAGTGAACAGGGTGGATCTTCCGGGGAGCTGTTTTTT. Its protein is CASSEQGGSSGELFF.